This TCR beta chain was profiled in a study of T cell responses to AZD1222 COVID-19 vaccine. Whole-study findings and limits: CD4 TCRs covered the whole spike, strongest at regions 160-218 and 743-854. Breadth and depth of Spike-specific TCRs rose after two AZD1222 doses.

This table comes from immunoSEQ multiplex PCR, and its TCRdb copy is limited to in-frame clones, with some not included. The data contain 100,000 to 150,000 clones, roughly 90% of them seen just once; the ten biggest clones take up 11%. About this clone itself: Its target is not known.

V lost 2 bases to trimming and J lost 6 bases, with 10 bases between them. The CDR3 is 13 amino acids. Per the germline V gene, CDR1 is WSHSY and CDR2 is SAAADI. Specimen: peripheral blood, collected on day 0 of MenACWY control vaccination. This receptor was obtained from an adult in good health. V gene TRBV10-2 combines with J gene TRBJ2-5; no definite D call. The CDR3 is CASSEGLSQTQYF. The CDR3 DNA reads TGCGCCAGCAGTGAGGGGCTTTCTCAGACCCAGTACTTC.